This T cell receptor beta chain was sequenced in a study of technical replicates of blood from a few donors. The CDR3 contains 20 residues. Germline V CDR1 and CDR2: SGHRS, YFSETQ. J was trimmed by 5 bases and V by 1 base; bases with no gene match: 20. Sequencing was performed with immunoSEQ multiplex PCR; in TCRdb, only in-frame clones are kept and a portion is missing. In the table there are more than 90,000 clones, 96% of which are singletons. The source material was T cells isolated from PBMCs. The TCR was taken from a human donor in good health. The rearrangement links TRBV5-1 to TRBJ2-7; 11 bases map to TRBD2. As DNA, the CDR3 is TGCGCCAGCAGCTTGATCACCCGGGCGTTTAGTCTAGCGGGAGGAAACGAGCAGTACTTC. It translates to CASSLITRAFSLAGGNEQYF.